These 9 T cell receptor beta chains originate from one sample sequenced in a study of immune evolution from preneoplasia to lung adenocarcinoma. The assay was immunoSEQ multiplex PCR, and TCRdb's table has in-frame clones only and misses some. This table has roughly 4,200 clones, 86% appearing once. The sample comprised FFPE minimally invasive lung adenocarcinoma tissue. These receptors all come from a person between 65 and 79 years old with lung adenocarcinoma.

The V call is TRBV7-2, the J call TRBJ1-1, with D possibly being TRBD1 (6 bases). The CDR3 length is 12 residues. V was pared by 4 bases and J by 5 bases, with 8 bases between. Germline V CDR1 and CDR2: SGHTA, FQGNSA. The CDR3 region has the DNA TGTGCCAGCAGCTGGAGGGGGACTGAAGCTTTCTTT. Protein: CASSWRGTEAFF.

J is TRBJ1-1 and V is TRBV2; TRBD1 matches 7 bases. Germline trimming cut 6 bases from V and 3 bases from J; bases unmatched to any gene: 4. The length of the CDR3 is 13 residues. From germline, CDR1 is SNHLY and CDR2 FYNNEI. The CDR3 region has the DNA TGTGCCAGCAGAACAGGGGTGTACACTGAAGCTTTCTTT. Protein product: CASRTGVYTEAFF.

J is TRBJ1-4 and V is TRBV30; D not resolved. This CDR3 has 11 amino acids. CDR1 and CDR2 from the germline V gene are GTSNPN and SVGIG (reference sequence). Trimming cost V 1 base and J 10 bases, with 7 bases left between them. CDR3 DNA: TGTGCCTGGAGTGAAGACGGAAAACTGTTTTTT. Protein sequence: CAWSEDGKLFF.

V gene TRBV28 combines with J gene TRBJ1-2, with TRBD1 identical over 8 bases. Germline values: CDR1 MDHEN, CDR2 SYDVKM. The CDR3 has 14 residues. V trimming: 6 bases; J trimming: 3 bases; junction bases outside the gene matches: 6. The CDR3 spells CASSRLGQDYGYTF. As DNA, the CDR3 is TGTGCCAGCAGCCGACTGGGACAGGACTATGGCTACACCTTC.

V gene TRBV2 combines with J gene TRBJ2-3; 7 nucleotides match TRBD2. The germline CDR1 and CDR2 sequences are SNHLY and FYNNEI. V shed 3 bases and J 6 bases; nucleotides not matched to a gene: 9. The CDR3 runs to 15 residues. CDR3 loop: CASSDRRERADTQYF. The CDR3 DNA sequence: TGTGCCAGCAGTGATCGGCGGGAGAGGGCTGATACGCAGTATTTT. Full variable domain (remainder filled in from reference TRBV2 and TRBJ2-3): EPEVTQTPSHQVTQMGQEVILRCVPISNHLYFYWYRQILGQKVEFLVSFYNNEISEKSEIFDDQFSVERPDGSNFTLKIRSTKLEDSAMYFCASSDRRERADTQYFGPGTRLTVL.

J is TRBJ2-5 and V is TRBV11-2, with a tentative D call TRBD2 (6 bases). The germline V gene has CDR1 SGHAT and CDR2 FQNNGV. V shed 0 bases and J shed 12 bases, with 20 bases lying between them. The CDR3 covers 15 residues. The CDR3 region has the DNA TGTGCCAGCAGCTTAGAGTCTAGCGCCGAATCGTCCAAGTACTTC. It translates to CASSLESSAESSKYF.

The chain uses TRBV5-5 and TRBJ2-7, with 13 bases identical to TRBD2. Trimming cost V 3 bases and J 5 bases; bases outside gene matches: 8. The germline CDR1 and CDR2 sequences are SGHKS and YYEKEE (reference sequence). This CDR3 contains 16 residues. CDR3 region: CASSSDTGTSGDEQYF. The DNA for the CDR3 is TGTGCCAGCAGCTCAGACACCGGGACTAGCGGGGACGAGCAGTACTTC.

The chain joins TRBV6-5 to TRBJ1-1; D unclear. The length of the CDR3 is 14 residues. The germline V and J ends were trimmed by 2 bases and 0 bases, with 7 bases remaining between them. Germline loops: CDR1 MNHEY, CDR2 SVGAGI. The CDR3 loop is CASSYDRLNTEAFF. CDR3 bases: TGTGCCAGCAGTTACGACCGTCTGAACACTGAAGCTTTCTTT.

In this sample, this clone turned up once. The gene calls are TRBV19 and TRBJ2-2, with a tentative D call TRBD2 (7 bases). Trimming shortened V by 9 bases and J by 3 bases, and 14 bases separated the two germline ends. The length of the CDR3 is 14 residues. CDR1 is LNHDA and CDR2 is SQIVND in the germline V gene (reference sequence). As DNA, the CDR3 is TGTGCCAGCAAAGGGGGGGCCCACACCGGGGAGCTGTTTTTT. Amino acid sequence: CASKGGAHTGELFF. Together with reference TRBV19 and TRBJ2-2, the CDR3 gives the full variable domain: DGGITQSPKYLFRKEGQNVTLSCEQNLNHDAMYWYRQDPGQGLRLIYYSQIVNDFQKGDIAEGYSVSREKKESFPLTVTSAQKNPTAFYLCASKGGAHTGELFFGEGSRLTVL.